One sample yielded the 32 T cell receptor beta chains listed below, sequenced in a study of CD8+CD57+ T cells in acquired aplastic anemia. Patients sequenced had flow cytometry evidence of CD8+CD57+ cell expansion. For CDR3 and TCR beta VDJ profiling, genomic DNA was the template used. TCRdb reprocessed the reads via MiXCR and lists one record per CDR3 protein. The sample contains 150,000 or so distinct CDR3 sequences, more than 45% of which appear only once. Sequencing used sorted CD4+, CD8+, or CD8+CD57+ T cells (not recorded which) from PBMCs. The origin of the receptors is a human donor with aplastic anemia.

The chain has TRBV10-3 and TRBJ1-1; TRBD1 might be the D (5 bases). The CDR3 spans 12 residues. Germline values: CDR1 ENHRY, CDR2 SYGVKD. Between the trimmed V and J ends, which lost 4 bases and 5 bases, there was a span of 8 bases. In nucleotides, the CDR3 is TGTGCCATCAGTGGGGGGGGGACTGAAGCTTTCTTT. Translation: CAISGGGTEAFF.

The table lists this clonotype with many counts. This rearrangement joins TRBV6-5 to TRBJ1-6; 9 bases map to TRBD1. With 7 bases clipped from V and 8 bases from J, the junction kept 15 bases outside the gene matches. In germline, CDR1 is MNHEY, CDR2 SVGAGI. The CDR3 spans 17 residues. CDR3 nucleotides: TGTGCCAGCATTTTTCTGGGGCTGGGACAGGGAGATTCACCCCTCCACTTT. Residues: CASIFLGLGQGDSPLHF.

CDR3 in amino acids: CASSLDVGGTGGETQYF. CDR3 DNA: TGCGCCAGCAGCTTGGATGTTGGGGGTACTGGGGGAGAGACCCAGTACTTC. This rearrangement joins TRBV5-1 to TRBJ2-5; D might be TRBD1 or TRBD2, each matching 5 bases. V gave up 0 bases and J gave up 4 bases, with 19 bases separating them. The V gene's germline CDR1 is SGHRS and CDR2 YFSETQ. CDR3 length: 17 amino acids.

This clonotype was seen many times. The CDR3 loop reads CASSLPMNTEAFF. The CDR3 DNA reads TGTGCCAGCAGCTTACCGATGAACACTGAAGCTTTCTTT. The chain recombines TRBV5-6 with TRBJ1-1, with D unresolved. The germline V gene has CDR1 SGHDT and CDR2 YYEEEE. This CDR3 has 13 residues. V was cut by 2 bases and J by 0 bases, with 5 bases left in between.

This clonotype was seen once. The chain recombines TRBV7-9 with TRBJ2-3; D not certain. Trimming removed 5 bases from V and 2 bases from J, with 11 bases in between. This CDR3 contains 14 residues. Germline values: CDR1 SEHNR, CDR2 FQNEAQ (reference sequence). This CDR3 is CASSLTDHTDTQYF. CDR3 in DNA: TGTGCCAGCAGCCTCACGGATCACACAGATACGCAGTATTTT.

The J gene is TRBJ1-1, the V gene TRBV19, with 7 bases identical to TRBD1. The CDR3 is 12 amino acids. Losses at the gene ends were 4 bases for V and 6 bases for J; bases not matched to a gene: 2. Looked up from germline, CDR1 is LNHDA and CDR2 is SQIVND (reference sequence). In nucleotides, the CDR3 is TGTGCCAGTAGTAACACAGGGGCTGAAGCTTTCTTT. It translates to CASSNTGAEAFF.

V is TRBV20-1 and J is TRBJ2-3, with D perhaps being TRBD1 or TRBD2 (5 bases each). The CDR3 totals 16 residues. Trimming pared 6 bases from V and 3 bases from J, leaving 22 bases between. Per germline, CDR1 DFQATT and CDR2 SNEGSKA (reference sequence). CDR3 loop: CSARDSWGFGTDTQYF. In DNA form, the CDR3 reads TGCAGTGCCCGAGATTCATGGGGGTTCGGAACAGATACGCAGTATTTT.

This clonotype was seen repeatedly, ten times or more. The CDR3 region is CASATFYGYTF. As DNA, the CDR3 is TGTGCCAGCGCTACCTTCTATGGCTACACCTTC. V usage is TRBV6-1 and J usage is TRBJ1-2; no firm D call. V shed 8 bases and J shed 4 bases, with 8 bases lying between them. CDR3 length: 11 residues. Per the germline V gene, CDR1 is MNHNS and CDR2 is SASEGT.

Many counts were recorded for this clonotype. The chain carries TRBV2 and TRBJ1-1; D remains unclear. This CDR3 is built from 15 residues. Germline CDR1 is SNHLY and CDR2 is FYNNEI. V was trimmed by 3 bases and J by 1 base, leaving 12 bases between them. CDR3 protein: CASSDVGNSNTEAFF. CDR3 DNA: TGTGCCAGCAGTGATGTGGGGAATTCGAACACTGAAGCTTTCTTT. The full variable domain, in which reference TRBV2 and TRBJ1-1 provide the parts outside the CDR3, is EPEVTQTPSHQVTQMGQEVILRCVPISNHLYFYWYRQILGQKVEFLVSFYNNEISEKSEIFDDQFSVERPDGSNFTLKIRSTKLEDSAMYFCASSDVGNSNTEAFFGQGTRLTVV.

The V and J genes are TRBV25-1 and TRBJ1-1; a weak D match, TRBD1 (5 bases). Germline V gene sequence: CDR1 MGHDK, CDR2 SYGVNS. V was shortened by 8 bases and J by 1 base, with 14 bases between the two germline ends. The CDR3 totals 14 residues. CDR3 loop: CASGRDHPNTEAFF. CDR3 DNA sequence: TGTGCCAGCGGTAGGGACCACCCGAACACTGAAGCTTTCTTT.

This clonotype was observed many times. The rearrangement uses TRBV7-2 and TRBJ2-1, with D tentatively TRBD1 or TRBD2 (5 bases each). Germline lookup yields CDR1 SGHTA and CDR2 FQGNSA. The CDR3 covers 17 residues. Trimming stripped 5 bases from V and 8 bases from J, with 25 bases between. The CDR3 sequence: CASSPPIWKRGDDEQFF. For the CDR3, the DNA is TGTGCCAGCAGCCCCCCCATCTGGAAACGAGGGGATGATGAGCAGTTCTTC.

This clonotype was found many times. The V gene is TRBV5-1, the J gene TRBJ2-2; D ambiguous. This CDR3 comprises 13 residues. Germline V CDR1 and CDR2: SGHRS, YFSETQ. Trimming shortened V by 4 bases and J by 4 bases, and 8 bases separated the two germline ends. CDR3 loop: CASSRSTTGELFF. CDR3 bases: TGCGCCAGCAGCCGCTCTACCACCGGGGAGCTGTTTTTT.

The chain is built from TRBV7-3 and TRBJ2-1; 11 bases line up with TRBD1. The CDR3 extends over 15 amino acids. V lost 5 bases to trimming and J lost 11 bases; unmatched junction nucleotides: 11. The germline V gene has CDR1 SGHTA and CDR2 FQGTGA. CDR3 protein: CASSPGQGARNKQFF. For the CDR3, the DNA is TGTGCCAGCAGCCCCGGACAGGGGGCGAGAAATAAGCAGTTCTTC.

The gene calls are TRBV28 and TRBJ1-5; no clear D. This CDR3 has 14 residues. Looked up from germline, CDR1 is MDHEN and CDR2 is SYDVKM. Trimming took 2 bases from V and 3 from J, leaving 8 bases between them. CDR3 sequence (DNA): TGTGCCAGCAGTTTAACGAGTTACAATCAGCCCCAGCATTTT. Translating gives CASSLTSYNQPQHF. The full variable domain, its missing parts supplied by reference TRBV28 and TRBJ1-5, is DVKVTQSSRYLVKRTGEKVFLECVQDMDHENMFWYRQDPGLGLRLIYFSYDVKMKEKGDIPEGYSVSREKKERFSLILESASTNQTSMYLCASSLTSYNQPQHFGDGTRLSIL.

This clonotype was counted only a few times. The V gene is TRBV19, the J gene TRBJ1-2, with D perhaps matching TRBD1 (5 bases). Germline-derived CDR1 and CDR2 are LNHDA and SQIVND (reference sequence). This CDR3 region has 13 residues. V was pared by 4 bases and J by 6 bases, with 12 bases between. DNA for the CDR3: TGTGCCAGTAGTAAACAGGTGGGAAATGGCTACACCTTC. It encodes CASSKQVGNGYTF.

In this sample, this clonotype turned up many times. V and J are TRBV6-5 and TRBJ1-2; the match to TRBD1 covers 8 bases. Germline CDR1 is MNHEY and CDR2 is SVGAGI. The CDR3 consists of 14 residues. Trimming cost V 4 bases and J 8 bases; bases outside gene matches: 9. The CDR3 sequence: CASSSILTGEGYTF. The CDR3 DNA reads as TGTGCCAGCAGTTCCATACTGACAGGGGAGGGCTACACCTTC.

Regarding this clonotype: This may come from a read error, since a much larger clone is one base off. The V and J genes are TRBV5-1 and TRBJ2-3, with D perhaps TRBD2 (6 bases). V lost 4 bases and J 5 bases, leaving 17 bases between the germline ends. Per germline, CDR1 SGHRS and CDR2 YFSETQ. This CDR3 is built from 15 residues. Here the CDR3 DNA reads TGCGCCAGCAGCCTGGGGACTCTAGGTAGAGATACGCAGTATTTT. Translating gives CASSLGTLGRDTQYF.

The V gene is TRBV24-1, the J gene TRBJ2-1; TRBD2 aligns across 12 bases. Germline trimming cut 6 bases from V and 1 base from J; bases unmatched to any gene: 6. Germline V CDR1 and CDR2: KGHDR, SFDVKD. The CDR3 contains 17 residues. The CDR3 sequence is CATSSLAGGSSYNEQFF. CDR3 in DNA: TGTGCCACCAGTTCTCTAGCGGGAGGGTCTTCCTACAATGAGCAGTTCTTC.

At least ten counts were recorded for this clonotype. The rearrangement links TRBV29-1 to TRBJ1-1; D might be TRBD1 (5 bases). This CDR3 has 12 residues. The germline V gene encodes CDR1 SQVTM and CDR2 ANQGSEA. V was trimmed by 4 bases and J by 7 bases, leaving 13 bases between them. The CDR3 nucleotides are TGCAGCGTTGGGGGGACCTTCTATGAAGCTTTCTTT. It codes for CSVGGTFYEAFF. The variable domain in full, with the rest retrieved from reference TRBV29-1 and TRBJ1-1, is SAVISQKPSRDICQRGTSLTIQCQVDSQVTMMFWYRQQPGQSLTLIATANQGSEATYESGFVIDKFPISRPNLTFSTLTVSNMSPEDSSIYLCSVGGTFYEAFFGQGTRLTVV.

The CDR3 DNA sequence: TGTGCCTGGAGTGATCTGCAGTCCAATCAGCCCCAGCATTTT. This sequence encodes CAWSDLQSNQPQHF. The rearrangement joins TRBV30 to TRBJ1-5, with D unresolved. V was cut by 1 base and J by 3 bases, with 10 bases left in between. This CDR3 has 14 amino acids. Germline loops: CDR1 GTSNPN, CDR2 SVGIG (reference sequence).

The gene calls are TRBV28 and TRBJ1-4; 7 bases line up with TRBD1. With V trimmed by 5 bases and J by 7 bases, 19 bases remained unmatched. CDR1 is MDHEN and CDR2 is SYDVKM in the germline V gene. This CDR3 is 18 amino acids long. The chain's CDR3 is CASSRNGAGGGLGEKLFF. The CDR3 nucleotides read TGTGCCAGCAGTAGGAACGGGGCAGGGGGAGGACTTGGTGAAAAACTGTTTTTT. The full variable domain, rest sourced from reference TRBV28 and TRBJ1-4, is DVKVTQSSRYLVKRTGEKVFLECVQDMDHENMFWYRQDPGLGLRLIYFSYDVKMKEKGDIPEGYSVSREKKERFSLILESASTNQTSMYLCASSRNGAGGGLGEKLFFGSGTQLSVL.

This clonotype was counted at least ten times. V is TRBV5-1 and J is TRBJ2-1; TRBD2 agrees at 10 bases. With V trimmed by 0 bases and J by 3 bases, 3 bases remained unmatched. Germline V gives CDR1 SGHRS, CDR2 YFSETQ. There are 16 residues in the CDR3. CDR3 sequence: CASSLVGTSDYNEQFF. The DNA for the CDR3 is TGCGCCAGCAGCTTGGTTGGGACTAGCGACTACAATGAGCAGTTCTTC.

This clonotype was counted only a few times. The chain couples TRBV20-1 to TRBJ1-1, with D perhaps TRBD1 (5 bases). The CDR3 runs to 14 residues. Germline V gene lookup returns CDR1 DFQATT and CDR2 SNEGSKA (reference sequence). Trimming took off 6 bases at V and 4 bases at J, with 18 bases between the two ends. CDR3 in DNA: TGCAGTGCCAGAACAGGCGACCTGGGCACTGAAGCTTTCTTT. It is translated as CSARTGDLGTEAFF.

CDR3: CAIRTGDSDGQYF. For the CDR3, the DNA is TGTGCCATCAGGACAGGGGACTCGGACGGGCAGTACTTC. The V gene is TRBV10-3, the J gene TRBJ2-7, with TRBD1 matching over 8 bases. V lost 6 bases to trimming and J lost 9 bases; unmatched junction nucleotides: 10. The CDR3 runs 13 residues. Germline V gene lookup returns CDR1 ENHRY and CDR2 SYGVKD.

The CDR3 DNA is TGTGCCAGTAGTACTTCGCTGACTAGCGGTCAAGAGACCCAGTACTTC. It codes for CASSTSLTSGQETQYF. The rearrangement uses TRBV19 and TRBJ2-5; TRBD2 matches 9 bases. The junction had 8 bases not matched to a gene; V was cut back by 4 bases and J by 2 bases. The CDR3 runs to 16 residues. Germline V gene lookup returns CDR1 LNHDA and CDR2 SQIVND (reference sequence). Combining the CDR3 with reference TRBV19 and TRBJ2-5 gives the whole variable domain DGGITQSPKYLFRKEGQNVTLSCEQNLNHDAMYWYRQDPGQGLRLIYYSQIVNDFQKGDIAEGYSVSREKKESFPLTVTSAQKNPTAFYLCASSTSLTSGQETQYFGPGTRLLVL.

The chain uses TRBV2 and TRBJ1-6, with no clear D. CDR1 is SNHLY, CDR2 FYNNEI, per germline. The CDR3 has 15 residues. V was shortened by 6 bases and J by 6 bases, with 15 bases between the two germline ends. The CDR3 DNA follows: TGTGCCAGCAGGACGAGGGAGAACACTAATTCACCCCTCCACTTT. The encoded protein is CASRTRENTNSPLHF. The full variable domain, its missing parts supplied by reference TRBV2 and TRBJ1-6, is EPEVTQTPSHQVTQMGQEVILRCVPISNHLYFYWYRQILGQKVEFLVSFYNNEISEKSEIFDDQFSVERPDGSNFTLKIRSTKLEDSAMYFCASRTRENTNSPLHFGNGTRLTVT.

With respect to this clonotype: A read error may produce the germline difference seen at one junction end. The J gene is TRBJ1-3, the V gene TRBV10-3; 7 nucleotides match TRBD1. The CDR3 contains 15 residues. Germline values: CDR1 ENHRY, CDR2 SYGVKD. In DNA, the CDR3 is TGTGCCAGCAGTCTGGAGACAGGGACTGGAGACACCATATATTTT. Its protein product is CASSLETGTGDTIYF.

The rearrangement links TRBV7-2 to TRBJ1-1, with D possibly TRBD1 on 6 matching bases. Trimming removed 5 bases at V and 7 bases at J, with 11 bases between. Germline V gene sequence: CDR1 SGHTA, CDR2 FQGNSA. This CDR3 has 12 residues. CDR3: CASSLGQDEAFF. Written as DNA, the CDR3 is TGTGCCAGCAGCCTGGGACAAGATGAAGCTTTCTTT.

Worth noting for this clonotype: A read error may explain this, as a much larger clone is one base away. This chain uses TRBV5-1 with TRBJ2-2, with D possibly called TRBD1 or TRBD2 (6 bases each). Looked up from germline, CDR1 is SGHRS and CDR2 is YFSETQ. The CDR3 runs to 14 residues. CDR3 sequence reads: CATSGGGSAGELLF. The DNA for the CDR3 is TGCGCCACTTCCGGGGGCGGTAGCGCCGGGGAGCTGCTTTTT.

The chain is built from TRBV24-1 and TRBJ2-5, with 7 bases matching TRBD2. The CDR3 sequence is 13 residues long. Per the germline V gene, CDR1 is KGHDR and CDR2 is SFDVKD. Losses at the gene ends were 7 bases for V and 3 bases for J; bases not matched to a gene: 4. The CDR3 loop reads CATSRLAEETQYF. The CDR3 DNA is TGTGCCACCAGCCGACTAGCTGAAGAGACCCAGTACTTC.

The chain combines TRBV15 with TRBJ2-1; 9 nucleotides line up with TRBD1. Germline V lookup: CDR1 LNHNV, CDR2 YYDKDF (reference sequence). V was pared by 4 bases and J by 7 bases, with 2 bases of the junction left unmatched. This CDR3 has 13 residues. This chain's CDR3 is CATSTDRGNEQFF. The CDR3 nucleotides are TGTGCCACCAGCACTGACAGGGGGAATGAGCAGTTCTTC.

This clonotype has ten or more counts. The V and J genes are TRBV10-3 and TRBJ2-4; 8 bases are shared with TRBD1. Germline V gives CDR1 ENHRY, CDR2 SYGVKD. The CDR3 contains 18 residues. J lost 2 bases, V lost 5 bases, and 14 bases had no gene match. CDR3 protein: CAISPSHGQGGTKNIQYF. The DNA of the CDR3 is TGTGCCATCAGTCCCTCACACGGACAGGGTGGAACCAAAAACATTCAGTACTTC.